Following are 7 T cell receptor beta chains from one sample sequenced in a study of T cells after yellow fever vaccination. TCRdb independently ran MiXCR on the 5' RACE reads; one entry per CDR3 protein. The data contain about 340,000 distinct CDR3 sequences, under 5% of them seen just once; the ten biggest clones take up 20% to 25%. The specimen was PBMCs, collected 5 days after the yellow fever booster vaccination. The receptors here all came from a man between 18 and 29 years old who received the YFV17D yellow fever vaccine.

The chain uses TRBV7-9 and TRBJ2-7; possibly TRBD1 for D (6 bases). V lost 5 bases and J lost 3, with 14 bases in between. Germline CDR1 reads SEHNR; CDR2 reads FQNEAQ (reference sequence). The CDR3 totals 14 residues. The CDR3: CASSPVGQNYEQYV. The CDR3 nucleotides are TGTGCCAGCAGCCCCGTGGGACAAAACTACGAGCAGTACGTC.

This clonotype was seen a handful of times. The CDR3 bases are TGTGCCAGCAGCGTAGCTTGGCGGGGGAGATCTAGCACAGATACGCAGTATTTT. As protein: CASSVAWRGRSSTDTQYF. This chain joins TRBV9 and TRBJ2-3; 7 bases fit TRBD2. CDR3 length: 18 amino acids. Germline CDR1 SGDLS, CDR2 YYNGEE. V lost 0 bases to trimming and J lost 0 bases; unmatched junction nucleotides: 10.

This clonotype was counted at least ten times. This chain links TRBV14 with TRBJ2-7; D unclear. Germline V gene lookup returns CDR1 SGHDN and CDR2 FVKESK. The CDR3 contains 14 residues. The V end lost 4 bases, the J end lost 2 bases, and 12 bases lay between the germline ends. The CDR3: CASSPFRNPYEQYV. The CDR3 region has the DNA TGTGCCAGCAGCCCGTTCCGAAATCCCTACGAGCAGTACGTC.

This clonotype turned up a few times. The chain links TRBV9 to TRBJ1-1, with a possible D match to TRBD1 (5 bases). The germline V gene has CDR1 SGDLS and CDR2 YYNGEE. This CDR3 spans 16 amino acids. Trimming took off 4 bases at V and 1 base at J, with 17 bases between the two ends. The DNA for the CDR3 is TGTGCCAGCAGCCGAGACCTCAGGGTCTCGAACACTGAAGCTTTCTTT. It codes for CASSRDLRVSNTEAFF.

In this sample, this clonotype turned up many times. The chain is built from TRBV4-2 and TRBJ1-1, with 8 bases lining up with TRBD1. Germline V lookup: CDR1 LGHNA, CDR2 YNFKEQ. Trimming removed 3 bases from V and 5 bases from J; junction bases left unmatched: 5. The length of the CDR3 is 14 residues. The CDR3 here is CASSHTGTGTEAFF. DNA for the CDR3: TGTGCCAGCAGCCATACCGGGACAGGTACTGAAGCTTTCTTT.

This clonotype was counted at least ten times. CDR3: CASSYLAGEQYF. As DNA, the CDR3 is TGTGCCAGCAGTTACCTGGCAGGCGAGCAGTACTTC. This rearrangement joins TRBV6-6 to TRBJ2-7, with D unclear. CDR3 length: 12 residues. The germline V and J ends were trimmed by 2 bases and 6 bases, with 8 bases remaining between them. CDR1 MNHNY and CDR2 SVGAGI come from the germline V gene (reference sequence).

This clonotype was seen many times. The rearrangement uses TRBV12-3 or TRBV12-4 and TRBJ1-5; D might be TRBD1 (6 bases). The CDR3 covers 16 residues. V was clipped by 1 base and J by 4 bases, with 14 bases between them. CDR3 nucleotide sequence: TGTGCCAGCAGTTTAGGGAGCAGGGGCATTAATCAGCCCCAGCATTTT. It specifies CASSLGSRGINQPQHF.